This is a list of T cell receptor beta chains from one sample in a study of T cell repertoires in cytomegalovirus infection. One entry per CDR3 protein results from TCRdb running MiXCR on the reads. The sample consists of around 900,000 distinct CDR3 sequences, 30% to 40% of them appearing once. The antigens these receptors bind are not known. Sequenced material: cultured CD8+ T cells from PBMCs, taken from culture after CMV antigen stimulation. The origin of the receptors is a human donor in good health (CMV status not recorded). Some clones in this sample may be carry-over from other donors' samples. CDR3s include the opening cysteine and the closing phenylalanine or tryptophan. Each record gives: D gene, clone size, J gene, V gene, CDR3 protein, CDR3 DNA. A D gene is named only where the DNA matches it firmly. Clone size is not always given. Where it is, it says once, few, many or a class for expanded clones.

D gene: TRBD2; clone size: few; J gene: TRBJ2-2; V gene: TRBV7-9; CDR3 protein: CASSATSGGSANTGELFF; CDR3 DNA: TGTGCCAGCAGCGCAACTAGCGGGGGATCCGCGAACACCGGGGAGCTGTTTTTT
D gene: -; clone size: many; J gene: TRBJ1-1; V gene: TRBV12-3/TRBV12-4; CDR3 protein: CASSPDRDSSNTEAFF; CDR3 DNA: TGTGCCAGCAGCCCCGATAGGGACTCGTCGAACACTGAAGCTTTCTTT
D gene: TRBD1; clone size: -; J gene: TRBJ1-2; V gene: TRBV5-6; CDR3 protein: CASSWGQGVRGYTF; CDR3 DNA: TGTGCCAGCAGCTGGGGGCAGGGGGTGCGTGGCTACACCTTC
D gene: -; clone size: -; J gene: TRBJ1-2; V gene: TRBV7-6; CDR3 protein: CASSGPGRNYGYTF; CDR3 DNA: TGTGCCAGCAGCGGTCCCGGACGGAACTATGGCTACACCTTC
D gene: -; clone size: few; J gene: TRBJ2-2; V gene: TRBV6-6; CDR3 protein: CASMVVPPGELFF; CDR3 DNA: TGTGCCAGCATGGTAGTACCTCCCGGGGAGCTGTTTTTT
D gene: -; clone size: few; J gene: TRBJ2-7; V gene: TRBV10-3; CDR3 protein: CAISGRGDRLDYEQYF; CDR3 DNA: TGTGCCATCAGTGGACGGGGGGACAGGCTGGATTACGAGCAGTACTTC
D gene: -; clone size: -; J gene: TRBJ1-2; V gene: TRBV12-5; CDR3 protein: CASGLEGRVFGYTF; CDR3 DNA: TGTGCTAGTGGTTTAGAGGGGCGAGTTTTTGGCTACACCTTC
D gene: -; clone size: few; J gene: TRBJ2-5; V gene: TRBV10-3; CDR3 protein: CAISRRDTETQYF; CDR3 DNA: TGTGCCATCAGCCGACGGGACACCGAGACCCAGTACTTC
D gene: -; clone size: few; J gene: TRBJ1-5; V gene: TRBV12-3/TRBV12-4; CDR3 protein: CASSSRGDQPQHF; CDR3 DNA: TGTGCCAGCAGCTCCCGGGGGGATCAGCCCCAGCATTTT
D gene: TRBD1; clone size: -; J gene: TRBJ1-6; V gene: TRBV4-2; CDR3 protein: CASSHLGTGDSPLHF; CDR3 DNA: TGTGCCAGCAGCCACCTCGGGACAGGGGATTCACCCCTCCACTTT
D gene: -; clone size: -; J gene: TRBJ2-2; V gene: TRBV5-4; CDR3 protein: CASSGEGSDTGELFF; CDR3 DNA: TGTGCCAGCAGTGGAGAGGGCTCGGACACCGGGGAGCTGTTTTTT
D gene: -; clone size: few; J gene: TRBJ2-3; V gene: TRBV28; CDR3 protein: CASSSGGGVFTDTQYF; CDR3 DNA: TGTGCCAGCAGTTCGGGAGGGGGCGTCTTCACAGATACGCAGTATTTT
D gene: TRBD1; clone size: many; J gene: TRBJ1-1; V gene: TRBV7-8; CDR3 protein: CASSSRGFTEAFF; CDR3 DNA: TGTGCCAGCAGCTCCAGGGGGTTCACTGAAGCTTTCTTT
D gene: TRBD1; clone size: -; J gene: TRBJ1-2; V gene: TRBV12-3/TRBV12-4; CDR3 protein: CASSLRSGGYGYTF; CDR3 DNA: TGTGCCAGCAGTTTAAGGTCAGGGGGATATGGCTACACCTTC
D gene: TRBD2; clone size: few; J gene: TRBJ2-1; V gene: TRBV28; CDR3 protein: CASSLLQSGGAEDEQFF; CDR3 DNA: TGTGCCAGCAGTTTATTGCAGAGCGGGGGGGCCGAGGATGAGCAGTTCTTC
D gene: -; clone size: -; J gene: TRBJ2-3; V gene: TRBV7-9; CDR3 protein: CASSPADTDTQYF; CDR3 DNA: TGTGCCAGCAGCCCGGCCGACACAGATACGCAGTATTTT